This T cell receptor (beta chain) was sequenced during a study of T cell repertoires in cytomegalovirus infection. The wider study: CMV infection plus the matching HLA type was flagged by public TCR beta signatures. General observations from the study: Adding up the frequency of public TCR beta families identified people who carried CMV plus the relevant HLA. What dominated the ex vivo response were HLA-C-restricted CMV-specific TCR beta clonotypes.

This clonotype was detected ten times or more. No antigen is known for it. TCRdb redid the calling of the reads with MiXCR, one entry per CDR3 protein. The table has 490,000 or so distinct CDR3 sequences, 11% seen once. The germline CDR1 and CDR2 sequences are MNHEY and SMNVEV (reference sequence). The ends lost 7 bases at V and 8 bases at J; junction bases unmatched: 13. CDR3 length equals 15 residues. The chain recombines TRBV27 with TRBJ1-4; 7 bases align to TRBD1. The sequence came from a human donor in good health (CMV status not recorded). Some clones in this sample may be carry-over from other donors' samples. What was sequenced was PBMCs. The chain's CDR3 is CASTSLDRLGEKLFF. CDR3 DNA sequence: TGTGCCAGCACCTCCTTGGACAGGCTAGGGGAAAAACTGTTTTTT. Full variable domain (missing parts from reference TRBV27 and TRBJ1-4): EAQVTQNPRYLITVTGKKLTVTCSQNMNHEYMSWYRQDPGLGLRQIYYSMNVEVTDKGDVPEGYKVSRKEKRNFPLILESPSPNQTSLYFCASTSLDRLGEKLFFGSGTQLSVL.